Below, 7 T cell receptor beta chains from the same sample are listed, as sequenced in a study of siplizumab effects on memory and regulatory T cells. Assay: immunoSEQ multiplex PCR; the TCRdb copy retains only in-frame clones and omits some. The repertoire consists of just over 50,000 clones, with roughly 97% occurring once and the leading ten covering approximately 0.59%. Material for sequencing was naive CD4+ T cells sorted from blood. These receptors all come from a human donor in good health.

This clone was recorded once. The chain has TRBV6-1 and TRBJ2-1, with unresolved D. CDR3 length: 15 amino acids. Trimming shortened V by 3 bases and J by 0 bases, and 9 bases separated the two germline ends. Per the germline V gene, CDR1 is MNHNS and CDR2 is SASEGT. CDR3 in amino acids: CASSELLGSYNEQFF. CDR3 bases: TGTGCCAGCAGTGAGCTTTTAGGCTCCTACAATGAGCAGTTCTTC.

The CDR3 bases are TGTGCCAGCAGCCGCGCAGAGGGTGAAGCTTTCTTT. Protein: CASSRAEGEAFF. The chain carries TRBV6-5 and TRBJ1-1; D ambiguous. The CDR3 extends over 12 amino acids. In germline, CDR1 is MNHEY, CDR2 SVGAGI. Trimming shortened V by 6 bases and J by 7 bases, and 12 bases separated the two germline ends.

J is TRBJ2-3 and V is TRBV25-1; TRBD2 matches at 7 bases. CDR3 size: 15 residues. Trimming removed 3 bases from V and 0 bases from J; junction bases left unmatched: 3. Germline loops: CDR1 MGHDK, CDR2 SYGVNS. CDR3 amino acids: CASSDSGVSTDTQYF. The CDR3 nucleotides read TGTGCCAGCAGTGACAGCGGGGTTAGCACAGATACGCAGTATTTT.

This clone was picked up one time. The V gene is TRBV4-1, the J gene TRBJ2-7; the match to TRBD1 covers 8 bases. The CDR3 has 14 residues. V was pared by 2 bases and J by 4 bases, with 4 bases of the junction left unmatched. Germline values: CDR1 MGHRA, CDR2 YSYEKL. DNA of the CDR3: TGCGCCAGCAGCCAAAGTGACAGGGGATACGAGCAGTACTTC. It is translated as CASSQSDRGYEQYF.

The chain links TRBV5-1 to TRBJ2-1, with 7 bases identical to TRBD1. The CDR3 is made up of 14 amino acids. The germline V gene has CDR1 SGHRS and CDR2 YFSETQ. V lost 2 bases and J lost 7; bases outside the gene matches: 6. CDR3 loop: CASSLQGMVNEQFF. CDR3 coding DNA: TGCGCCAGCAGCTTACAGGGGATGGTAAATGAGCAGTTCTTC.

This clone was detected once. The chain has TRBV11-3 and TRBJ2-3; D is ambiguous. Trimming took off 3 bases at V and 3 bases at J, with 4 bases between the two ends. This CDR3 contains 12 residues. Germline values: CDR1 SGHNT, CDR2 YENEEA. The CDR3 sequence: CASSFFTDTQYF. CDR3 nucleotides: TGTGCCAGCAGCTTTTTTACAGATACGCAGTATTTT.

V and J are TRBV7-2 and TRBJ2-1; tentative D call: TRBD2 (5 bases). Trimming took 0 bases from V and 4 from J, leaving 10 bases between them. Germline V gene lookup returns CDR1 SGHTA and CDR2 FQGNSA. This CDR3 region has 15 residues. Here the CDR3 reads CASSLAGVAYNEQFF. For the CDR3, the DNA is TGTGCCAGCAGCTTAGCGGGAGTGGCTTACAATGAGCAGTTCTTC.